This T cell receptor (beta chain) was documented in a study of T cell responses to AZD1222 COVID-19 vaccine. Findings and caveats of the study: Recipients of AZD1222 seropositive at baseline numbered only 5 to 7.

In the case of this clone: Its target is not known.

This table comes from immunoSEQ multiplex PCR, and its TCRdb copy is limited to in-frame clones, with some not included. Of around 150,000 clones listed, 85% to 95% were seen once; the top ten hold roughly 5.6%. The CDR3 covers 17 residues. V was clipped by 5 bases and J by 3 bases, with 20 bases between them. The V gene's germline CDR1 is KGHDR and CDR2 SFDVKD. The chain joins TRBV24-1 to TRBJ2-3; D gene unclear. The receptor comes from an adult who received the AZD1222 COVID-19 vaccine. This material consisted of peripheral blood, taken 28 days after the second AZD1222 dose. For the CDR3, the DNA is TGTGCCACCAGTGGGCAAAACGGACCAGCAGGTACAGATACGCAGTATTTT. It specifies CATSGQNGPAGTDTQYF.